The following is a TCR beta chain sequence with its context. J was trimmed by 3 bases and V by 1 base; bases with no gene match: 10. CDR3 length: 17 residues. Germline CDR1 and CDR2: MGHRA and YSYEKL. Assay: immunoSEQ multiplex PCR; the TCRdb copy retains only in-frame clones and omits some. The table has some 96,000 clones, roughly nine tenths seen once. This entry comes from a study of control samples from healthy donors and cancer patients. Material for sequencing was blood. The V gene is TRBV4-1, the J gene TRBJ1-2; TRBD1 agrees at 8 bases. This receptor was identified in a woman aged 45-65 years in good health. In nucleotides, the CDR3 is TGCGCCAGCAGCCAAGGGGCCCAGCAGGGGGCGGACTATGGCTACACCTTC. It codes for CASSQGAQQGADYGYTF.